This T cell receptor (beta chain) originates from a study of PD-1 blockade in classical Hodgkin lymphoma. Whole-study results and caveats: Baseline TCR diversity was reportedly lower in newly diagnosed patients than healthy donors. Why repertoires differed is undefined; disease activity or prior therapy possibly contributed. CD4+ TCR diversity climbed significantly by C4D1, unlike CD8+ TCR diversity. Partial responders and progressors had significantly lower baseline TCR diversity.

Remarks on this clone: Its antigen remains unidentified.

Each patient's relapse followed autologous stem cell transplantation, and brentuximab vedotin exposure varied. Negative magnetic selection isolated CD4+ T cells from thawed PBMCs. Germline V gene sequence: CDR1 SGHNT, CDR2 YENEEA. The CDR3 loop spans 14 amino acids. Trimming left V 6 bases short and J 6 bases short, with 14 bases between. Data came from immunoSEQ multiplex PCR; TCRdb stores just in-frame clones and leaves some out. This table has around 34,000 clones, 80% to 95% appearing once. The V gene is TRBV11-3, the J gene TRBJ2-2; tentative D call: TRBD2 (6 bases). Sequenced material: CD4+ T cells from blood, taken at baseline. The TCR originated in a human donor with classical Hodgkin lymphoma. CDR3 in DNA: TGTGCCAGCAGGGAGGGAAATGGCGCCGGGGAGCTGTTTTTT. This sequence encodes CASREGNGAGELFF.